The 21 T cell receptor beta chains listed next were all sequenced from one sample in a study of blood T cell repertoires in COVID-19. Libraries were prepared by immunoSEQ multiplex PCR; TCRdb keeps only in-frame clonotypes and omits some of them. The top ten clones hold 2.3% of a sample with 200,000 to 300,000 clones, 87% of them seen once. Material: peripheral blood. The receptors here all came from a woman in her forties or fifties with acute or convalescent COVID-19.

For the CDR3, the DNA is TGTGCCAGCAGTGGGGGGGGGTATGAAAAACTGTTTTTT. As protein: CASSGGGYEKLFF. The rearrangement links TRBV25-1 to TRBJ1-4, with D possibly being TRBD1 (5 bases). The CDR3 loop spans 13 amino acids. Germline loops: CDR1 MGHDK, CDR2 SYGVNS. V gave up 4 bases and J gave up 6 bases, with 9 bases separating them. Filled out from reference TRBV25-1 and TRBJ1-4, the complete variable domain reads EADIYQTPRYLVIGTGKKITLECSQTMGHDKMYWYQQDPGMELHLIHYSYGVNSTEKGDLSSESTVSRIRTEHFPLTLESARPSHTSQYLCASSGGGYEKLFFGSGTQLSVL.

This chain uses TRBV5-1 with TRBJ2-7; D unclear. CDR1 SGHRS and CDR2 YFSETQ come from the germline V gene. This CDR3 comprises 15 residues. V dropped 0 bases and J dropped 2 bases, with 12 bases sitting between them. The CDR3 loop reads CASSLAGGYTYEQYF. The CDR3 nucleotides are TGCGCCAGCAGCTTGGCCGGCGGATATACCTACGAGCAGTACTTC.

This clone has only one observation. V is TRBV19 and J is TRBJ1-2; D unresolved. Deletions cut 7 bases from V and 4 bases from J, with 16 bases between. The CDR3 spans 14 residues. In germline, CDR1 is LNHDA, CDR2 SQIVND (reference sequence). CDR3 amino acids: CASTFQAGRYGYTF. The CDR3 DNA reads TGTGCCAGTACCTTTCAGGCAGGCCGCTATGGCTACACCTTC.

This chain uses TRBV29-1 with TRBJ2-1; D possibly corresponds to TRBD2 (5 bases). CDR3 length: 12 residues. The germline gives CDR1 SQVTM, CDR2 ANQGSEA. Deletions cut 6 bases from V and 5 bases from J, with 11 bases between. The CDR3 nucleotides read TGCAGCGTGAGCGGTAGACACAATGAGCAGTTCTTC. This codes for CSVSGRHNEQFF.

This chain links TRBV24-1 with TRBJ2-1; 7 bases are a match to TRBD2. Germline V gene data show CDR1 as KGHDR and CDR2 as SFDVKD. V lost 9 bases to trimming and J lost 14 bases; unmatched junction nucleotides: 9. This CDR3 region has 11 residues. The CDR3 coding sequence is TGTGCCACCGGATCTAGCGGCCTTAAGTTCTTC. This encodes CATGSSGLKFF.

This chain joins TRBV9 and TRBJ2-5; D gene unclear. Per germline, CDR1 SGDLS and CDR2 YYNGEE. The germline V and J ends were trimmed by 0 bases and 3 bases, with 9 bases remaining between them. This CDR3 has 14 residues. This CDR3 is CASSVGVQKETQYF. The DNA for the CDR3 is TGTGCCAGCAGCGTAGGAGTACAGAAAGAGACCCAGTACTTC.

The chain uses TRBV19 and TRBJ1-5; weak D call: TRBD1 (5 bases). The CDR3 consists of 17 residues. V gave up 2 bases and J gave up 2 bases, with 16 bases separating them. From germline, CDR1 is LNHDA and CDR2 SQIVND (reference sequence). In DNA, the CDR3 is TGTGCCAGTAGTATAAAGGTTCAGGGAAGAGGCAATCAGCCCCAGCATTTT. This gives the protein CASSIKVQGRGNQPQHF.

A few counts support this clone. CDR3 DNA sequence: TGTGCCTGGAGTGTACTTGGTCATCAGCCCCAGCATTTT. It encodes CAWSVLGHQPQHF. The J gene is TRBJ1-5, the V gene TRBV30; D gene uncertain. The CDR3 is 13 amino acids. V lost 0 bases to trimming and J lost 5 bases, with 8 bases between them. Germline V lookup: CDR1 GTSNPN, CDR2 SVGIG (reference sequence).

The chain uses TRBV5-1 and TRBJ2-7, with 8 nucleotides matching TRBD2. Germline CDR1 and CDR2: SGHRS and YFSETQ. Unmatched junction bases numbered 9, after V lost 3 bases and J lost 4 bases. The CDR3 covers 15 residues. The CDR3 loop is CASSWRSGSSYEQYF. DNA of the CDR3: TGCGCCAGCAGCTGGAGAAGCGGGAGTTCATACGAGCAGTACTTC.

J is TRBJ1-4 and V is TRBV28, with D uncertain. Germline V gene lookup returns CDR1 MDHEN and CDR2 SYDVKM. The CDR3 extends over 15 amino acids. V gave up 6 bases and J gave up 8 bases, with 19 bases separating them. CDR3 residues: CASRHRERGGEKLFF. CDR3 in DNA: TGTGCCAGCAGACACCGGGAAAGAGGAGGAGAAAAACTGTTTTTT.

V usage is TRBV5-1 and J usage is TRBJ1-3; D perhaps matches TRBD1 (5 bases). Between the trimmed V and J ends, which lost 0 bases and 9 bases, there was a span of 13 bases. The V gene's germline CDR1 is SGHRS and CDR2 YFSETQ. The CDR3 has 14 residues. The CDR3 nucleotides are TGCGCCAGCAGCTTGGCCAGTCAGGGTAGCACCATATATTTT. Amino acids: CASSLASQGSTIYF.

The chain is built from TRBV7-2 and TRBJ2-7; 11 nucleotides agree with TRBD1. V dropped 5 bases and J dropped 2; count of bases not matched to a gene: 8. Germline loops: CDR1 SGHTA, CDR2 FQGNSA. This CDR3 region has 16 residues. The CDR3 DNA reads TGTGCCAGCAGCCCCTCCCCGGGACAGGGGGCCTACGAGCAGTACTTC. Translation: CASSPSPGQGAYEQYF.

V usage is TRBV12-3 or TRBV12-4 and J usage is TRBJ1-2; D is uncertain. V was cut by 6 bases and J by 3 bases, with 11 bases left in between. There are 13 residues in the CDR3. CDR3 loop: CASSKTPHYGYTF. The CDR3 DNA is TGTGCCAGCAGCAAGACACCGCACTATGGCTACACCTTC.

CDR3 coding DNA: TGTGCCAGCGGATACAGGGCCACTGAAGCTTTCTTT. Translation gives CASGYRATEAFF. This chain uses TRBV7-9 with TRBJ1-1; D possibly corresponds to TRBD1 (6 bases). Trimming left V 8 bases short and J 4 bases short, with 11 bases between. The CDR3 is 12 amino acids. CDR1 and CDR2 (germline): SEHNR, FQNEAQ (reference sequence).

On this clone itself: Other nucleotide sequences from this sample produce the same CDR3. The chain carries TRBV28 and TRBJ2-7, with 9 bases matching TRBD1. Trimming took 4 bases from V and 3 from J; bases not matched to a gene: 7. CDR3 length equals 15 residues. The germline gives CDR1 MDHEN, CDR2 SYDVKM. CDR3 in DNA: TGTGCCAGCAGTTCCCCACAGGGGGCGCGCTACGAGCAGTACTTC. Translated: CASSSPQGARYEQYF.

A word on this clone: The same CDR3 arises from other DNA sequences in this sample as well. The genes are TRBV7-2 and TRBJ1-4; unclear D gene. This CDR3 has 13 amino acids. Trimming left V 3 bases short and J 8 bases short, with 10 bases between. Germline V CDR1 and CDR2: SGHTA, FQGNSA. The CDR3: CASSFEGREKLFF. CDR3 bases: TGTGCCAGCAGCTTCGAGGGTAGGGAAAAACTGTTTTTT.

This chain links TRBV28 with TRBJ1-4; D possibly corresponds to TRBD1 (6 bases). This CDR3 contains 14 residues. The ends were cut back, 4 bases at V and 8 bases at J, with 14 bases in the middle. From germline, CDR1 is MDHEN and CDR2 SYDVKM. The CDR3 sequence: CASSSGHRLEKLFF. CDR3 nucleotides: TGTGCCAGCAGTTCGGGACACAGACTCGAAAAACTGTTTTTT.

V and J are TRBV27 and TRBJ2-1, with 7 nucleotides matching TRBD2. Trimming cost V 2 bases and J 7 bases; bases outside gene matches: 5. CDR1 is MNHEY, CDR2 SMNVEV, per germline (reference sequence). There are 14 residues in the CDR3. The CDR3 sequence is CASSLRLAENEQFF. The CDR3 coding sequence is TGTGCCAGCAGTTTAAGGCTAGCGGAGAATGAGCAGTTCTTC.

The rearrangement links TRBV5-6 to TRBJ1-4, with D perhaps matching TRBD1 (5 bases). V shed 1 base and J shed 6 bases, with 13 bases lying between them. Germline lookup yields CDR1 SGHDT and CDR2 YYEEEE. The CDR3 contains 15 residues. CDR3 sequence reads: CASSLRGVGDEKLFF. CDR3 bases: TGTGCCAGCAGCTTGAGGGGTGTTGGTGATGAAAAACTGTTTTTT.

The chain's CDR3 is CASSSTGTSYGYTF. The DNA for the CDR3 is TGTGCCAGCAGTTCCACCGGGACAAGTTATGGCTACACCTTC. J is TRBJ1-2 and V is TRBV2; a possible D gene is TRBD1 (6 bases). This CDR3 has 14 residues. CDR1 is SNHLY, CDR2 FYNNEI, per germline. Trimming left V 5 bases short and J 5 bases short, with 15 bases between.

The chain links TRBV29-1 to TRBJ1-4; TRBD1 aligns across 9 bases. V shed 4 bases and J 7 bases; nucleotides not matched to a gene: 10. CDR3 length: 15 residues. From germline, CDR1 is SQVTM and CDR2 ANQGSEA. The DNA of the CDR3 is TGCAGCGTTGCCCCGGGACAGGGTACGGGTGAAAAACTGTTTTTT. It translates to CSVAPGQGTGEKLFF. The variable domain in full, completed from reference TRBV29-1 and TRBJ1-4, reads SAVISQKPSRDICQRGTSLTIQCQVDSQVTMMFWYRQQPGQSLTLIATANQGSEATYESGFVIDKFPISRPNLTFSTLTVSNMSPEDSSIYLCSVAPGQGTGEKLFFGSGTQLSVL.